This TCR beta chain is drawn from a study of blood T cells in healthy people across ages. General study findings and limits: The diversity estimates, figures obtained from one million T cells, were considered underestimates. The donors' CMV status was not determined, possibly confounding changes in expanded clonotypes.

It was with a sample-barcoded 5' primer and a J-beta primer mix that a second PCR of roughly 6 to 12 cycles was run. TCRdb ran MiXCR on the 5' RACE reads and lists one entry per CDR3 protein. This table holds more than 800,000 distinct CDR3 sequences, under 30% found once. In regard to this clonotype: Its antigen is unidentified.

Trimming stripped 5 bases from V and 5 bases from J, with 13 bases between. Germline V lookup: CDR1 MNHEY, CDR2 SVGEGT. CDR3 length equals 14 residues. The specimen was blood. The V and J genes are TRBV6-2 or TRBV6-3 and TRBJ1-5, with D tentatively TRBD1 (5 bases). The TCR was taken from a woman older than 75 in good health. CDR3 loop: CASSTRRGYQPQHF. CDR3 in DNA: TGTGCCAGCAGTACCAGGAGGGGATATCAGCCCCAGCATTTT.